Sequencing of this TCR beta chain was carried out in a study of blood T cell repertoires in COVID-19. The CDR3 length is 16 residues. Trimming removed 1 base from V and 5 bases from J; junction bases left unmatched: 5. The germline V gene has CDR1 LNHDA and CDR2 SQIVND (reference sequence). Repertoires were generated with immunoSEQ multiplex PCR, while TCRdb's copy carries only in-frame clones and drops some. The sample shows some 230,000 clones, 82% of them seen only once. The genes are TRBV19 and TRBJ2-3; 11 positions agree with TRBD1. The TCR sequence derives from a woman older than 75 with COVID-19, enrolled during active disease. Sequenced material: peripheral blood. CDR3 amino acids: CASSIGGTGGLDTQYF. CDR3 nucleotide sequence: TGTGCCAGTAGTATAGGCGGGACAGGGGGATTAGATACGCAGTATTTT.